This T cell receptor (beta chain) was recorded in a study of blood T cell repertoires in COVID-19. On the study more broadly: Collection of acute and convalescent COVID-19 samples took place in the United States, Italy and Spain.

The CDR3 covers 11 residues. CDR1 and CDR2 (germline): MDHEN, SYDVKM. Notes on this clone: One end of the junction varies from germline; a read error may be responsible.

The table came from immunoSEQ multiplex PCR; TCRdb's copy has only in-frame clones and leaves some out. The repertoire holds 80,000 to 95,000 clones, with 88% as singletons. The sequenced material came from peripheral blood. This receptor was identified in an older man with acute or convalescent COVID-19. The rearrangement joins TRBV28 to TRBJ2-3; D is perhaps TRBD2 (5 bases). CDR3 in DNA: TGTGCCAGCAGGGATGAGCGGCGGACCGATTTT. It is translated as CASRDERRTDF.